The rows below give T cell receptor beta chains drawn from one sample of a study of PD-1 blockade in classical Hodgkin lymphoma. Generated by immunoSEQ multiplex PCR, the TCRdb table keeps only in-frame clones and is missing some. In the table there are approximately 50,000 clones, more than 75% of which are singletons. The sequencing here drew on peripheral blood mononuclear cells (PBMCs), taken before the second cycle of nivolumab. The receptors here all came from a human donor with classical Hodgkin lymphoma. CDR3s include the opening cysteine and the closing phenylalanine or tryptophan. A D gene is named only where the DNA matches it firmly. The listing skips clone size in some rows; elsewhere it reads once, few, many or a size class.

j_gene,v_gene,abundance,d_gene,CDR3nt,CDR3aa
TRBJ1-5,TRBV6-6,.,.,TGTGCCAGCAGTTACTCGACAGTCCTGCATTTT,CASSYSTVLHF
TRBJ1-1,TRBV6-6,.,.,TGTGCCAGCAGTTACAGCGTGGGGAACACTGAAGCTTTCTTT,CASSYSVGNTEAFF
TRBJ1-2,TRBV5-1,.,.,TGCGCCAGCAGCTTGGCCGTCTGGGACCGACCCAACGGCTACACCTTC,CASSLAVWDRPNGYTF
TRBJ2-2,TRBV6-5,.,.,TGTGCCAGCCGGTTTTCGAGCGAGCCGCCCGGGGAGCTGTTTTTT,CASRFSSEPPGELFF
TRBJ2-3,TRBV15,once,.,TGTGCCACCAGCAGAGTAGGAGATACGCAGTATTTT,CATSRVGDTQYF
TRBJ1-5,TRBV28,few,.,TGTGCCAGCAGTTTATGGGTAGGGTTGAGGGATCAGCCCCAGCATTTT,CASSLWVGLRDQPQHF
TRBJ1-3,TRBV6-6,.,.,TGTGCCAGCAGCGGACTTCGCTCTGGAAACACCATATATTTT,CASSGLRSGNTIYF
TRBJ1-6,TRBV11-3,few,.,TGTGCCAGCAGCTTGGGGCCGTATAATTCACCCCTCCACTTT,CASSLGPYNSPLHF
TRBJ1-3,TRBV28,.,.,TGTGCCAGCAGCCCCCCGGGGGTGCGGACTGGAAACACCATATATTTT,CASSPPGVRTGNTIYF
TRBJ2-2,TRBV6-5,.,TRBD2,TGTGCCAGCAGAACTAGCGGGGGGTACACCGGGGAGCTGTTTTTT,CASRTSGGYTGELFF
TRBJ2-3,TRBV5-1,.,.,TGCGCCAGCAGCTTGGCCGTTGCAGGGAGGACAGATACGCAGTATTTT,CASSLAVAGRTDTQYF
TRBJ2-3,TRBV9,.,.,TGTGCCAGCAGCGTAGAAGGGCTAGCCTTCACAGATACGCAGTATTTT,CASSVEGLAFTDTQYF
TRBJ1-3,TRBV9,.,.,TGTGCCAGCAGCGTAGCTCTAGGGGATGGAAACACCATATATTTT,CASSVALGDGNTIYF
TRBJ1-6,TRBV30,few,.,TGTGCCTGGAGTCGACCCGGGACCGAGGATTCACCCCTCCACTTT,CAWSRPGTEDSPLHF
TRBJ1-2,TRBV6-1,.,.,TGTGCCAGCTCGCGGGACACTAACTATGGCTACACCTTC,CASSRDTNYGYTF
TRBJ1-3,TRBV7-7,.,.,TGTGCCAGCAGCTTAACTCTGGGGAACACCATATATTTT,CASSLTLGNTIYF
TRBJ2-5,TRBV14,.,TRBD2,TGTGCCAGCAGCCAAGGAATTAGCGGGGGAGAGACCCAGTACTTC,CASSQGISGGETQYF
TRBJ2-3,TRBV5-1,.,TRBD1,TGCGCCAGCAGCTTAAGGACAGGGGGCGGCACAGATACGCAGTATTTT,CASSLRTGGGTDTQYF
TRBJ1-2,TRBV5-1,.,TRBD1,TGCGCCAGCTTACCGGACAGGCCCGCTAACTATGGCTACACCTTC,CASLPDRPANYGYTF
TRBJ1-3,TRBV5-1,.,.,TGCGCCAGCAGCTTTACTGGAAATTCTGGAAACACCATATATTTT,CASSFTGNSGNTIYF
TRBJ2-5,TRBV5-1,.,.,TGCGCCAGCAGCTTTCTCCTCCAAGAGACCCAGTACTTC,CASSFLLQETQYF
TRBJ2-5,TRBV9,.,.,TGTGCCAGCAGCGTAGGTACACAAGAGACCCAGTACTTC,CASSVGTQETQYF
TRBJ2-1,TRBV7-8,.,.,TGTGCCAGCAGCAAAGAAAGGGGTGAGCAGTTCTTC,CASSKERGEQFF
TRBJ1-5,TRBV5-1,.,TRBD1,TGCGCCAGCAGCTTGGACAGGGGCGGTCAGCCCCAGCATTTT,CASSLDRGGQPQHF
TRBJ2-3,TRBV6-5,.,.,TGTGCCAGCAGTTATGGGGGAACTAACACAGATACGCAGTATTTT,CASSYGGTNTDTQYF
TRBJ1-5,TRBV6-1,.,.,TGTGCCAGCAGTAACCGGGACTGGTATCAGCCCCAGCATTTT,CASSNRDWYQPQHF
TRBJ2-5,TRBV5-1,.,TRBD2,TGCGCCAGCAGCTTGTCGGTAGCGGGGGGACAGGAGACCCAGTACTTC,CASSLSVAGGQETQYF
TRBJ2-7,TRBV29-1,medium-sized,TRBD2,TGCAGCGTTGGCGGGTATCGGACTAGCGGGGGGTCCTCCCTCGGCGAGCAGTACTTC,CSVGGYRTSGGSSLGEQYF
TRBJ2-6,TRBV9,.,.,TGTGCCAGCAGCGTAGAAGGGGCGGGGGCCAACGTCCTGACTTTC,CASSVEGAGANVLTF
TRBJ1-4,TRBV7-9,.,.,TGTGCCAGCAGCTTTGACAGGCTTAATGAAAAACTGTTTTTT,CASSFDRLNEKLFF
TRBJ1-5,TRBV4-1,few,.,TGCGCCAGCAGCCACCCGGGACACCAAAATCAGCCCCAGCATTTT,CASSHPGHQNQPQHF
TRBJ2-5,TRBV4-1,.,TRBD2,TGCGCCAGCAGCCATAGCGGGGGGGTCGACCTCCAAGAGACCCAGTACTTC,CASSHSGGVDLQETQYF
TRBJ1-5,TRBV19,once,TRBD1,TGTGCCAGTACGGGACAGGGAGGGAATAGCAATCAGCCCCAGCATTTT,CASTGQGGNSNQPQHF
TRBJ2-3,TRBV7-8,few,TRBD2,TGTGCCAGCACACACGGGGGGGCGGTGGATACGCAGTATTTT,CASTHGGAVDTQYF
TRBJ1-3,TRBV5-1,.,.,TGCGCCAGCAGCTTGGATCCAGGGTCTGGAAACACCATATATTTT,CASSLDPGSGNTIYF
TRBJ2-7,TRBV28,.,.,TGTGCCAGCAGTTTAAGAAAGGTCCTCTCCTACGAGCAGTACTTC,CASSLRKVLSYEQYF
TRBJ2-7,TRBV10-2,.,.,TGCGCCAGCAGTGAGCCGCAGAACTACGAGCAGTACTTC,CASSEPQNYEQYF
TRBJ1-5,TRBV18,.,.,TGTGCCAGCTTGAGGACTCCGAATCAGCCCCAGCATTTT,CASLRTPNQPQHF
TRBJ1-5,TRBV30,.,.,TGTGCCTGGGGCTCGGAGCAGCCCCAGCATTTT,CAWGSEQPQHF
TRBJ2-3,TRBV2,.,TRBD2,TGTGCCAGCCGCACTAGCGGGGGGCCGGCAGATACGCAGTATTTT,CASRTSGGPADTQYF
TRBJ2-1,TRBV25-1,.,TRBD2,TGTGCCAGCAGTGTGACTAGCCTTGATGAGCAGTTCTTC,CASSVTSLDEQFF
TRBJ2-3,TRBV2,.,TRBD1,TGTGCCAGCAGTCAAGGGACAGCCTTTTCCCATACAGATACGCAGTATTTT,CASSQGTAFSHTDTQYF
TRBJ2-5,TRBV9,few,TRBD2,TGTGCCAGCAGCGTAGCGGGGGGCCAAGAGACCCAGTACTTC,CASSVAGGQETQYF
TRBJ2-1,TRBV7-2,.,TRBD1,TGTGCCAGCAGCCCGGGACAGGGGGCAGGTGAGCAGTTCTTC,CASSPGQGAGEQFF
TRBJ2-2,TRBV5-1,.,.,TGCGCCAGCAGCTTTACCGGGACTTCGAACACCGGGGAGCTGTTTTTT,CASSFTGTSNTGELFF